A selection of T cell receptor beta chains follows, all from one sample in a study of cytomegalovirus exposure and HLA in healthy donors. TCRdb's table, derived via immunoSEQ multiplex PCR, lists solely in-frame clones and lacks some. The sample lists more than 75,000 clones; about 90% were seen once. What was sequenced was PBMCs. These receptors came from a man aged 18-30 years in good health and CMV-seronegative. Both conserved end residues are part of each CDR3. D genes are given only for firm matches. Clone size, where shown, is once, few, many, or a class for clones that have expanded.

j_call d_call v_call clone_size cdr3_nt cdr3_aa
TRBJ1-5 NA TRBV28 NA TGTGCCAGCACACCGGACACGCAGCCCCAGCATTTT CASTPDTQPQHF
TRBJ2-1 NA TRBV21-1 once TGTGCCAGCACCTTTGCCCAGGGGTACGGCAATGAGCAGTTCTTC CASTFAQGYGNEQFF
TRBJ2-4 NA TRBV19 once TGTGCCAGTAGTATACGTAGTGCCAAAAACATTCAGTACTTC CASSIRSAKNIQYF
TRBJ2-3 TRBD1 TRBV5-3 NA TGTGCCCCACCAGGGGGCCGGCGGGGCACAGATACGCAGTATTTT CAPPGGRRGTDTQYF
TRBJ1-2 NA TRBV2 NA TGTGCCAGCAACCGCCGGGATAACTATGGCTACACCTTC CASNRRDNYGYTF
TRBJ1-1 NA TRBV18 NA TGTGCCAGCTCACAGATTACGGACAATATGGCTTTCTTT CASSQITDNMAFF
TRBJ2-5 NA TRBV7-9 NA TGTGCCAGCAGCTGGACAAATCAGGGAGAGACCCAGTACTTC CASSWTNQGETQYF
TRBJ1-2 NA TRBV7-8 NA TGTGCCAGCAGCTATGACGCGGACTATGGCTACACCTTC CASSYDADYGYTF
TRBJ2-5 TRBD1 TRBV2 once TGTGCCAGCAGTGCGCAGGGGGCGATGCAAGAGACCCAGTACTTC CASSAQGAMQETQYF
TRBJ2-5 NA TRBV7-8 few TGTGCCAGCAGCTTAGAGTTGACACGGTTCAGGGGACGTCAAGAGACCCAGTACTTC CASSLELTRFRGRQETQYF
TRBJ2-3 TRBD2 TRBV5-1 once TGCGCCAGCGTACAGCCGGGACTAGGCCCCCACACGCAGTATTTT CASVQPGLGPHTQYF
TRBJ2-5 TRBD1 TRBV25-1 once TGTGCCAGCAGTGAATTACAGGGGGTCACTGAGACCCAGTACTTC CASSELQGVTETQYF
TRBJ1-4 NA TRBV21-1 NA TGTGCCAGCAGCCTTCCGGAGGGCCCAAATGAAAAACTGTTTTTT CASSLPEGPNEKLFF
TRBJ2-1 TRBD2 TRBV28 NA TGTGCCACCAGTCCCGGGACTAGCGGGAGAGTCTACAATGAGCAGTTCTTC CATSPGTSGRVYNEQFF
TRBJ2-1 TRBD1 TRBV9 NA TGTGCCAGCAGCGCCGGGACAGTCCGCCCCAGCGAGCAGTTCTTC CASSAGTVRPSEQFF
TRBJ2-7 NA TRBV27 NA TGTGCCAGCAGTTTGGGGTCCGCGGGCCCATACGAGCAGTACTTC CASSLGSAGPYEQYF
TRBJ1-1 TRBD1 TRBV19 NA TGTGCCAGTACTCCCAACAGGGGGCTTAGCGAAGCTTTCTTT CASTPNRGLSEAFF
TRBJ1-2 NA TRBV29-1 NA TGCAGCGTTGAACCAGGGTCAGACGGCTACACCTTC CSVEPGSDGYTF
TRBJ1-1 NA TRBV9 NA TGTGCCAGCAGCTCGCGGCGGAACACTGAAGCTTTCTTT CASSSRRNTEAFF
TRBJ2-2 TRBD2 TRBV5-1 NA TGCGCCAGCAGCCTATATAGCGGGGCGAACACCGGGGAGCTGTTTTTT CASSLYSGANTGELFF
TRBJ1-1 NA TRBV7-2 NA TGTGCCAGCAGCTTTCGGTTGGTTATTATCCAGGGGAACTTT CASSFRLVIIQGNF
TRBJ1-1 NA TRBV28 NA TGTGCCAGCATTAGTACGGGGGGTACTGAAGCTTTCTTT CASISTGGTEAFF
TRBJ2-7 NA TRBV5-8 NA TGTGCCAGCAGCTTGAGGGTGGTGGCGGTAGGGGCCGAGCAGTACTTC CASSLRVVAVGAEQYF
TRBJ2-2 NA TRBV28 NA TGTGCCAGTTCAAACACCGGGGAGCTGTTTTTT CASSNTGELFF
TRBJ1-2 NA TRBV19 NA TGTGCCAGTACTCGGGAGTTCTACGGCTACACCTTC CASTREFYGYTF
TRBJ1-1 NA TRBV2 NA TGTGCCAGCAGGGGGGCCAGGGGGAACACTGAAGCTTTCTTT CASRGARGNTEAFF
TRBJ2-1 TRBD2 TRBV7-3 NA TGTGCCAGCAGCTTCAACGGCCTAGCGGGAGGGCCAGGTGAGCAGTTCTTC CASSFNGLAGGPGEQFF
TRBJ1-1 NA TRBV9 NA TGTGCCAGCAGCGTAGGGAGGGGCAGGGTGGCTGAAGCTTTCTTT CASSVGRGRVAEAFF